This TCR beta chain was profiled in a study of shared clonotypes between healthy human individuals. This table comes from immunoSEQ multiplex PCR, and its TCRdb copy is limited to in-frame clones, with some not included. Of 300,000 to 400,000 clones in the sample, roughly 70% were seen once. About this clone itself: Antigen specificity is unknown.

Study-level results: Investigators expected sequencing depth to affect clonotype sharing among donors.

CDR1 SGHTA and CDR2 FQGNSA come from the germline V gene. V lost 5 bases to trimming and J lost 9 bases, with 14 bases between them. The CDR3 consists of 13 residues. Input material: memory CD4+ T cells sorted from blood. Sample subset: CD45RA-negative fraction. The rearrangement links TRBV7-2 to TRBJ2-1; either TRBD1 or TRBD2 may supply D (6 bases each). This TCR was sampled from a man under 40 in good health. The CDR3, as DNA: TGTGCCAGCAGCAGGGACGAGGGGGGTGAGCAGTTCTTC. Protein sequence: CASSRDEGGEQFF. Full variable domain (outside the CDR3, taken from reference TRBV7-2 and TRBJ2-1): GAGVSQSPSNKVTEKGKDVELRCDPISGHTALYWYRQSLGQGLEFLIYFQGNSAPDKSGLPSDRFSAERTGGSVSTLTIQRTQQEDSAVYLCASSRDEGGEQFFGPGTRLTVL.